A single sample gave rise to the 15 T cell receptor beta chains below, sequenced in a study of blood T cell repertoires in COVID-19. Clones were read by immunoSEQ multiplex PCR, and TCRdb kept only the in-frame ones, dropping some. In the table there are about 250,000 clones, about 87% of which are singletons. The sequencing input was PBMCs or T cells enriched from blood (not recorded which). The receptors derive from a middle-aged woman who had been exposed to COVID-19.

This clone has a handful of counts. The CDR3 protein is CAISESDRDEQYF. DNA of the CDR3: TGTGCCATCAGTGAGTCGGACAGGGACGAGCAGTACTTC. V usage is TRBV10-3 and J usage is TRBJ2-7, with 8 positions matching TRBD1. Germline assignment: CDR1 ENHRY and CDR2 SYGVKD. The CDR3 sequence is 13 residues long. The junction had 0 bases not matched to a gene; V was cut back by 0 bases and J by 5 bases.

This clone occurred once. This chain uses TRBV7-9 with TRBJ1-3; D remains ambiguous. Per germline, CDR1 SEHNR and CDR2 FQNEAQ (reference sequence). The CDR3 extends over 15 amino acids. V was cut by 0 bases and J by 1 base, with 7 bases left in between. The CDR3 is CASSLAEGSGNTIYF. CDR3 DNA sequence: TGTGCCAGCAGCTTAGCGGAGGGTTCTGGAAACACCATATATTTT.

The rearrangement joins TRBV15 to TRBJ2-1; D might be TRBD2 (7 bases). Germline CDR1 and CDR2: LNHNV and YYDKDF (reference sequence). This CDR3 spans 15 amino acids. Trimming removed 7 bases from V and 2 bases from J, with 15 bases in between. CDR3 region: CATTKLGGAYNEQFF. Written as DNA, the CDR3 is TGTGCCACCACAAAATTAGGGGGGGCCTACAATGAGCAGTTCTTC.

The chain recombines TRBV6-2 or TRBV6-3 with TRBJ2-7; 10 bases are a match to TRBD2. CDR3 length equals 14 residues. Losses at the gene ends were 5 bases for V and 5 bases for J; bases not matched to a gene: 6. Germline assignment: CDR1 MNHEY and CDR2 SVGEGT. In nucleotides, the CDR3 is TGTGCCAGCAGTAAGCGGGAGGGCCTGCACGAGCAGTACGTC. Encoded protein: CASSKREGLHEQYV.

The rearrangement links TRBV11-3 to TRBJ1-6; 10 bases match TRBD1. The CDR3 has 15 amino acids. Germline CDR1 reads SGHNT; CDR2 reads YENEEA. V lost 4 bases, J lost 7 bases, and 4 bases stayed unmatched. CDR3 DNA sequence: TGTGCCAGCAGCTCCGCGGGACAGGGGAATTCACCCCTCCACTTT. Protein product: CASSSAGQGNSPLHF.

J is TRBJ2-4 and V is TRBV10-3; D is unclear. Germline V gene data show CDR1 as ENHRY and CDR2 as SYGVKD. The CDR3 sequence is 13 residues long. V shed 0 bases and J shed 8 bases, with 8 bases lying between them. The CDR3 spells CAISESQQDIQYF. The CDR3 DNA reads TGTGCCATCAGTGAGTCACAGCAAGACATTCAGTACTTC.

The V gene is TRBV7-8, the J gene TRBJ1-1, with 8 bases identical to TRBD1. The CDR3 has 14 amino acids. V was clipped by 6 bases and J by 2 bases; unmatched bases: 5. The V gene's germline CDR1 is SGHVS and CDR2 FQNEAQ. CDR3 sequence (DNA): TGTGCCAGCAGATCACAGGGGGTCAACACTGAAGCTTTCTTT. Protein: CASRSQGVNTEAFF.

The chain links TRBV3-1 (or the pseudogene TRBV3-2) to TRBJ2-4; 7 positions match TRBD1. J gave up 4 bases and V 1 base, and 4 bases lay outside the gene matches. This CDR3 is built from 15 residues. Germline CDR1 LGHDT, CDR2 YNNKEL (reference sequence). CDR3 loop: CASSQGGTEKNIQYF. The CDR3 nucleotides read TGTGCCAGCAGCCAAGGTGGGACAGAGAAAAACATTCAGTACTTC.

The rearrangement uses TRBV27 and TRBJ2-2; D possibly corresponds to TRBD1 (5 bases). This CDR3 region has 15 residues. Looked up from germline, CDR1 is MNHEY and CDR2 is SMNVEV (reference sequence). Trimming stripped 4 bases from V and 0 bases from J, with 9 bases between. The CDR3 DNA follows: TGTGCCAGCAGTTATAAGGGGTCGAACACCGGGGAGCTGTTTTTT. This encodes CASSYKGSNTGELFF.

The rearrangement joins TRBV5-1 to TRBJ1-3; tentatively, D is TRBD1 (6 bases). Trimming took 4 bases from V and 0 from J, leaving 17 bases between them. Per the germline V gene, CDR1 is SGHRS and CDR2 is YFSETQ. The CDR3 runs 17 residues. CDR3 residues: CASSRDILSSSGNTIYF. In nucleotides, the CDR3 is TGCGCCAGCAGCCGGGACATACTTTCGAGCTCTGGAAACACCATATATTTT.

This chain links TRBV10-3 with TRBJ1-2, with D possibly being TRBD1 (5 bases). V dropped 10 bases and J dropped 10 bases, with 22 bases sitting between them. The CDR3 has 13 amino acids. CDR1 ENHRY and CDR2 SYGVKD come from the germline V gene. CDR3 nucleotide sequence: TGTGCCACCGCGAGCCCGGCCCTACAGGACTACACCTTC. Its protein product is CATASPALQDYTF.

The chain links TRBV19 to TRBJ1-3; 8 bases are a match to TRBD1. Germline loops: CDR1 LNHDA, CDR2 SQIVND (reference sequence). Germline trimming cut 0 bases from V and 0 bases from J; bases unmatched to any gene: 7. The CDR3 extends over 18 amino acids. The CDR3 DNA reads TGTGCCAGTAGTATAGAAGGAGACAGGGGCCTCTCTGGAAACACCATATATTTT. Its translation is CASSIEGDRGLSGNTIYF.

The chain is built from TRBV5-6 and TRBJ2-3, with 7 bases identical to TRBD2. V was pared by 0 bases and J by 0 bases, with 7 bases of the junction left unmatched. The CDR3 is 17 amino acids. Per germline, CDR1 SGHDT and CDR2 YYEEEE. CDR3 nucleotides: TGTGCCAGCAGCTTGGAAGTGAGCGGGACTAGCACAGATACGCAGTATTTT. This codes for CASSLEVSGTSTDTQYF.

The chain joins TRBV5-4 to TRBJ1-6; 10 positions agree with TRBD1. J was trimmed by 14 bases and V by 2 bases; bases with no gene match: 10. CDR1 SGHNT and CDR2 YYREEE come from the germline V gene (reference sequence). The CDR3 sequence is 15 residues long. DNA for the CDR3: TGTGCCAGCAGCTTCCGGGACAGGGGTCGTGCGGCCCTCCACTTT. The encoded protein is CASSFRDRGRAALHF. Full variable domain (remainder filled in from reference TRBV5-4 and TRBJ1-6): ETGVTQSPTHLIKTRGQQVTLRCSSQSGHNTVSWYQQALGQGPQFIFQYYREEENGRGNFPPRFSGLQFPNYSSELNVNALELDDSALYLCASSFRDRGRAALHFGNGTRLTVT.

The chain links TRBV4-2 to TRBJ1-4; 10 nucleotides line up with TRBD1. J lost 8 bases, V lost 5 bases, and 14 bases had no gene match. The CDR3 is 17 amino acids. The germline V gene encodes CDR1 LGHNA and CDR2 YNFKEQ. The CDR3 nucleotides read TGTGCCAGCAGCGGTAGGACAGGGGGGATGTATAGGGAAAAACTGTTTTTT. As protein: CASSGRTGGMYREKLFF.